This T cell receptor (beta chain) is drawn from a study of blood T cell repertoires in COVID-19. Trimming removed 3 bases at V and 0 bases at J, with 12 bases between. This CDR3 has 16 residues. In germline, CDR1 is LGHDT, CDR2 YNNKEL (reference sequence). Assay: immunoSEQ multiplex PCR; the TCRdb copy retains only in-frame clones and omits some. The repertoire has 200,000 to 300,000 clones, about 87% of them found once; the top ten carry roughly 2.5%. The sequencing input was PBMCs or T cells enriched from blood (not recorded which). This chain links TRBV3-1 (or the pseudogene TRBV3-2) with TRBJ1-3; the D gene is possibly TRBD1 (5 bases). This TCR came from a woman between 40 and 55 years old with acute COVID-19. As DNA, the CDR3 is TGTGCCAGCAGCCACCCCGGGGGATTCTCTGGAAACACCATATATTTT. This encodes CASSHPGGFSGNTIYF.